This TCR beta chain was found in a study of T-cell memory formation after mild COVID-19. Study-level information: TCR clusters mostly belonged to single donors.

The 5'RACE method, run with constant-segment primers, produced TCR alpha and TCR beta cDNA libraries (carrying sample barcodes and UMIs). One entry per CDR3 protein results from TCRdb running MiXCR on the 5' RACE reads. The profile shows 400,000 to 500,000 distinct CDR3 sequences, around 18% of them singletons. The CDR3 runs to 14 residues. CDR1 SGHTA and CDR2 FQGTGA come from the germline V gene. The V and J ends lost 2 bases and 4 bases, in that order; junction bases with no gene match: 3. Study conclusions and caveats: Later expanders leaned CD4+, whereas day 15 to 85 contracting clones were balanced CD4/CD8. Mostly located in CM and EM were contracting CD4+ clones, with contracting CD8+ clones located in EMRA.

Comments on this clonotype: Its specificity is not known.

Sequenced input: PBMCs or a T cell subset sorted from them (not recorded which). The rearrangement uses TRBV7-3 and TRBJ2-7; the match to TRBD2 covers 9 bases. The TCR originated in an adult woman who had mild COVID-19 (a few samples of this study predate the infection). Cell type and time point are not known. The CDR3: CASSLAGGEYEQYF. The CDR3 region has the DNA TGTGCCAGCAGCTTAGCGGGAGGGGAGTACGAGCAGTACTTC.